Following are 32 T cell receptor beta chains from one sample sequenced in a study of cytomegalovirus exposure and HLA in healthy donors. PCR used 60 Vbeta primers and 13 Jbeta primers. Here immunoSEQ multiplex PCR was the method, and the copy in TCRdb shows in-frame clones only, minus some. The sample contains around 180,000 clones, about 80% of which appear only once. The sequenced sample was PBMCs. The receptors stem from a woman in her thirties or forties in good health and CMV-seronegative.

The CDR3 DNA sequence: TGTGCCAGCACTAGTTTAGTGGGGAACACTGAAGCTTTCTTT. This translates into CASTSLVGNTEAFF. The chain combines TRBV7-9 with TRBJ1-1, with D hard to call. With 7 bases removed from V and 1 base from J, the gap between germline ends came to 13 bases. Germline V gene data show CDR1 as SEHNR and CDR2 as FQNEAQ (reference sequence). The CDR3 is 14 amino acids.

This clone showed up just a few times. The chain recombines TRBV27 with TRBJ1-6; TRBD1 agrees at 7 bases. This CDR3 region has 16 residues. Germline CDR1 reads MNHEY; CDR2 reads SMNVEV (reference sequence). V lost 5 bases to trimming and J lost 6 bases; unmatched junction nucleotides: 10. The CDR3 DNA reads TGTGCCAGCAGTCGCGACCCTACAGGGGTTAATTCACCCCTCCACTTT. It yields the protein CASSRDPTGVNSPLHF.

The CDR3 spells CASSSVLAGGRSGANVLTF. The CDR3 DNA reads TGTGCCAGTAGTAGTGTACTAGCGGGAGGACGCTCTGGGGCCAACGTCCTGACTTTC. This chain connects TRBV19 to TRBJ2-6; the match to TRBD2 covers 12 bases. After removal of 4 bases from V and 0 bases from J, the junction contained 7 bases not matched to a gene. This CDR3 comprises 19 residues. The germline V gene encodes CDR1 LNHDA and CDR2 SQIVND (reference sequence).

J is TRBJ2-7 and V is TRBV7-6; 9 bases line up with TRBD2. The CDR3 loop spans 16 amino acids. Germline V gene sequence: CDR1 SGHVS, CDR2 FNYEAQ. V lost 1 base, J lost 6 bases, and 10 bases stayed unmatched. This CDR3 is CASSLGGAGGAFEQYF. The DNA for the CDR3 is TGTGCCAGCAGCTTAGGGGGGGCGGGAGGGGCCTTCGAGCAGTACTTC.

The chain recombines TRBV4-1 with TRBJ2-1; 9 bases are a match to TRBD2. V lost 3 bases to trimming and J lost 9 bases; unmatched junction nucleotides: 9. Per germline, CDR1 MGHRA and CDR2 YSYEKL. This CDR3 contains 15 residues. CDR3 sequence reads: CASSHHPRSGGEQFF. CDR3 DNA: TGCGCCAGCAGCCACCACCCCCGTAGCGGGGGTGAGCAGTTCTTC.

This rearrangement joins TRBV9 to TRBJ2-7, with TRBD2 matching over 9 bases. J was trimmed by 2 bases and V by 3 bases; bases with no gene match: 3. There are 14 residues in the CDR3. The V gene's germline CDR1 is SGDLS and CDR2 YYNGEE. The CDR3 sequence is CASSEGTSPYEQYF. The CDR3 nucleotides are TGTGCCAGCAGCGAGGGGACTAGCCCCTACGAGCAGTACTTC.

The chain employs TRBV5-1 and TRBJ2-7; 9 bases line up with TRBD1. CDR1 SGHRS and CDR2 YFSETQ come from the germline V gene. This CDR3 is 14 amino acids long. Unmatched junction bases numbered 4, after V lost 4 bases and J lost 2 bases. The CDR3 reads CASSIRQGAYEQYF. In nucleotides, the CDR3 is TGCGCCAGCAGCATACGACAGGGGGCCTACGAGCAGTACTTC.

A few counts support this clone. The rearrangement links TRBV6-6 to TRBJ1-5, with D perhaps TRBD1 (5 bases). The CDR3 is made up of 16 amino acids. Trimming pared 0 bases from V and 6 bases from J, leaving 15 bases between. In germline, CDR1 is MNHNY, CDR2 SVGAGI (reference sequence). The CDR3 sequence: CASSYSSPRVGQPQHF. Written as DNA, the CDR3 is TGTGCCAGCAGTTACTCGAGCCCCAGGGTAGGTCAGCCCCAGCATTTT.

J is TRBJ2-2 and V is TRBV27; 9 bases align to TRBD2. This CDR3 has 21 amino acids. Germline assignment: CDR1 MNHEY and CDR2 SMNVEV (reference sequence). The ends lost 0 bases at V and 7 bases at J; junction bases unmatched: 21. Here the CDR3 DNA reads TGTGCCAGCAGTTTATCGAGGGCAGGGGTTACCAGCGGGAGGACTTACGGGGAGCTGTTTTTT. Its protein product is CASSLSRAGVTSGRTYGELFF.

The chain couples TRBV27 to TRBJ1-2; D gene unclear. The germline V and J ends were trimmed by 3 bases and 7 bases, with 15 bases remaining between them. CDR3 size: 14 residues. The germline V gene encodes CDR1 MNHEY and CDR2 SMNVEV (reference sequence). The chain's CDR3 is CASSFSSGSVGYTF. The CDR3, as DNA: TGTGCCAGCAGTTTTTCCTCGGGTTCAGTTGGCTACACCTTC.

The chain is built from TRBV5-1 and TRBJ2-2; the D is unclear. CDR1 and CDR2 from the germline V gene are SGHRS and YFSETQ. V lost 0 bases, J lost 2 bases, and 8 bases lay in between. The CDR3 sequence is 15 residues long. CDR3 in DNA: TGCGCCAGCAGCTTGGGAACAAGAAACACCGGGGAGCTGTTTTTT. It codes for CASSLGTRNTGELFF.

The chain recombines TRBV29-1 with TRBJ1-4; 8 nucleotides align to TRBD1. Germline loops: CDR1 SQVTM, CDR2 ANQGSEA. With 0 bases clipped from V and 7 bases from J, the junction kept 7 bases outside the gene matches. The CDR3 has 15 residues. For the CDR3, the DNA is TGCAGCGTTGAAGACGGGGGACAGGCTGCTGAAAAACTGTTTTTT. Protein product: CSVEDGGQAAEKLFF. Together with reference TRBV29-1 and TRBJ1-4, the CDR3 gives the full variable domain: SAVISQKPSRDICQRGTSLTIQCQVDSQVTMMFWYRQQPGQSLTLIATANQGSEATYESGFVIDKFPISRPNLTFSTLTVSNMSPEDSSIYLCSVEDGGQAAEKLFFGSGTQLSVL.

Concerning this clone itself: One end of the junction varies from germline; a read error may be responsible. The rearrangement joins TRBV7-7 to TRBJ2-5; perhaps TRBD2 as D (6 bases). Germline CDR1 is SSHAT and CDR2 is FNYEAQ (reference sequence). This CDR3 contains 14 residues. The CDR3 region is CASSPRDYQETQYF. The CDR3 region has the DNA TGTGCTAGCAGCCCGCGGGACTACCAAGAGACCCAGTACTTC. Full variable domain (outside the CDR3, taken from reference TRBV7-7 and TRBJ2-5): GAGVSQSPRYKVTKRGQDVTLRCDPISSHATLYWYQQALGQGPEFLTYFNYEAQPDKSGLPSDRFSAERPEGSISTLTIQRTEQRDSAMYRCASSPRDYQETQYFGPGTRLLVL.

The V and J genes are TRBV11-1 and TRBJ2-2; D is uncertain. Trimming removed 1 base from V and 5 bases from J, with 14 bases in between. The CDR3 contains 16 residues. In germline, CDR1 is SGHAT, CDR2 FQDESV (reference sequence). CDR3 nucleotides: TGTGCCAGCAGCTTAGAGGCCCGCGCGAGGACCGGGGAGCTGTTTTTT. Protein: CASSLEARARTGELFF.

The chain recombines TRBV23-1 with TRBJ1-4; unclear D gene. TRBV23-1 is annotated as an ORF whose role is uncertain. CDR3 size: 15 residues. The V end lost 4 bases, the J end lost 0 bases, and 9 bases lay between the germline ends. The CDR3: CASSLVAATNEKLFF. The DNA for the CDR3 is TGCGCCAGCAGTCTGGTAGCTGCAACTAATGAAAAACTGTTTTTT.

Concerning this clone itself: The same CDR3 can be traced to other DNA sequences in this sample. The chain uses TRBV6-6 and TRBJ2-7; 9 bases agree with TRBD1. Looked up from germline, CDR1 is MNHNY and CDR2 is SVGAGI (reference sequence). Losses at the gene ends were 0 bases for V and 4 bases for J; bases not matched to a gene: 4. CDR3 length: 15 amino acids. CDR3 amino acids: CASSYSGQGPYEQYF. Here the CDR3 DNA reads TGTGCCAGCAGTTACTCGGGACAGGGCCCATACGAGCAGTACTTC.

The chain combines TRBV13 with TRBJ1-1, with 9 bases that match TRBD1. CDR1 is PRHDT, CDR2 FYEKMQ, per germline (reference sequence). CDR3 length equals 19 residues. V was clipped by 5 bases and J by 0 bases; unmatched bases: 16. The CDR3 bases are TGTGCCAGCAGCCCTCCATACCGGGACAGGGCTTTCATGAACACTGAAGCTTTCTTT. Translating it yields CASSPPYRDRAFMNTEAFF.

This clone was seen a single time. The chain carries TRBV30 and TRBJ2-2, with no clear D. Germline V gene sequence: CDR1 GTSNPN, CDR2 SVGIG (reference sequence). This CDR3 spans 10 amino acids. V lost 5 bases to trimming and J lost 6 bases, with 4 bases between them. This CDR3 reads CAWFSGELFF. CDR3 sequence (DNA): TGTGCCTGGTTCTCCGGGGAGCTGTTTTTT.

J is TRBJ2-7 and V is TRBV19, with TRBD2 as a possible D gene (6 bases). Trimming took 4 bases from V and 4 from J, leaving 11 bases between them. Germline lookup yields CDR1 LNHDA and CDR2 SQIVND (reference sequence). The CDR3 has 13 amino acids. The CDR3 here is CASSRGLPYEQYF. Written as DNA, the CDR3 is TGTGCCAGTAGTAGGGGACTCCCATACGAGCAGTACTTC.

The chain combines TRBV7-9 with TRBJ1-4, with 8 bases aligning to TRBD1. Germline CDR1 and CDR2: SEHNR and FQNEAQ (reference sequence). Trimming took 4 bases from V and 8 from J; bases not matched to a gene: 12. The CDR3 has 16 residues. CDR3 nucleotides: TGTGCCAGCAGCTCTGGGACAGGTTTTAATGTGGAAAAACTGTTTTTT. This translates into CASSSGTGFNVEKLFF. Full variable domain (remainder filled in from reference TRBV7-9 and TRBJ1-4): DTGVSQNPRHKITKRGQNVTFRCDPISEHNRLYWYRQTLGQGPEFLTYFQNEAQLEKSRLLSDRFSAERPKGSFSTLEIQRTEQGDSAMYLCASSSGTGFNVEKLFFGSGTQLSVL.

The chain uses TRBV18 and TRBJ1-4; tentatively, D is TRBD1 (6 bases). Germline CDR1 is KGHSH and CDR2 is LQKENI. The CDR3 has 14 residues. The ends were cut back, 3 bases at V and 5 bases at J, with 10 bases in the middle. The CDR3 reads CASSPGQRNEKLFF. The CDR3 nucleotides are TGTGCCAGCTCACCCGGACAGAGGAATGAAAAACTGTTTTTT.

This clone has just a few counts. This chain joins TRBV12-5 and TRBJ1-5; possible D gene TRBD1, 5 bases. Germline V gene lookup returns CDR1 LGHNT and CDR2 FRNRAP. This CDR3 is built from 13 residues. V dropped 6 bases and J dropped 2 bases, with 8 bases sitting between them. The CDR3 sequence is CASGRGGNQPQHF. CDR3 nucleotide sequence: TGTGCTAGTGGGCGGGGGGGCAATCAGCCCCAGCATTTT.

CDR3: CASSLHTGAGRQYF. The DNA for the CDR3 is TGTGCCAGCAGCCTTCACACAGGGGCGGGAAGGCAGTACTTC. This rearrangement joins TRBV9 to TRBJ2-7; maybe TRBD1 (7 bases). Germline loops: CDR1 SGDLS, CDR2 YYNGEE. The CDR3 extends over 14 amino acids. Trimming shortened V by 4 bases and J by 9 bases, and 20 bases separated the two germline ends.

V gene TRBV7-2 combines with J gene TRBJ2-1; 13 bases line up with TRBD2. Losses at the gene ends were 4 bases for V and 12 bases for J; bases not matched to a gene: 12. The CDR3 totals 16 residues. CDR1 is SGHTA and CDR2 is FQGNSA in the germline V gene. The CDR3 region is CASSSSGLAGPQGQFF. CDR3 nucleotides: TGTGCCAGCAGCTCATCGGGACTAGCGGGACCACAGGGGCAGTTCTTC.

The rearrangement uses TRBV27 and TRBJ2-1; 10 bases agree with TRBD2. Germline trimming cut 5 bases from V and 7 bases from J; bases unmatched to any gene: 11. The germline gives CDR1 MNHEY, CDR2 SMNVEV (reference sequence). This CDR3 has 16 amino acids. CDR3: CASSRLKGLAENEQFF. CDR3 sequence (DNA): TGTGCCAGCAGTCGTCTCAAAGGACTAGCGGAGAATGAGCAGTTCTTC.

The chain is built from TRBV6-1 and TRBJ2-7; D not resolved. The V gene's germline CDR1 is MNHNS and CDR2 SASEGT. The CDR3 is 14 residues long. Trimming shortened V by 3 bases and J by 2 bases, and 11 bases separated the two germline ends. The DNA for the CDR3 is TGTGCCAGCAGTGAGAAACACCCAACCTACGAGCAGTACTTC. This sequence encodes CASSEKHPTYEQYF.

This chain joins TRBV11-3 and TRBJ2-6; TRBD1 aligns across 8 bases. The ends lost 2 bases at V and 0 bases at J; junction bases unmatched: 3. CDR3 length: 17 residues. Germline V gene data show CDR1 as SGHNT and CDR2 as YENEEA. CDR3 in DNA: TGTGCCAGCAGCTTAACAGGGGGAGCCTCTGGGGCCAACGTCCTGACTTTC. Protein sequence: CASSLTGGASGANVLTF.

The chain is built from TRBV10-3 and TRBJ1-2, with 9 bases matching TRBD1. The CDR3 totals 15 residues. CDR1 and CDR2 (germline): ENHRY, SYGVKD. J lost 4 bases, V lost 2 bases, and 5 bases had no gene match. The CDR3 reads CAISEGTGTGYGYTF. DNA for the CDR3: TGTGCCATCAGTGAGGGGACAGGGACGGGCTATGGCTACACCTTC.

This chain uses TRBV4-2 with TRBJ2-7, with TRBD1 matching 9 bases. The CDR3 has 14 amino acids. Germline V gene sequence: CDR1 LGHNA, CDR2 YNFKEQ. V shed 4 bases, J shed 6 bases, and the junction held 7 bases outside the gene matches. CDR3 amino acids: CASSRGQGSSEQYF. The DNA of the CDR3 is TGTGCCAGCAGCCGAGGACAGGGGTCGAGCGAGCAGTACTTC.

This clone was picked up one time. The J gene is TRBJ2-5, the V gene TRBV7-2; TRBD1 might be the D (5 bases). The DNA matches TRBJ2-7 better at its end, which makes the J call doubtful. Germline assignment: CDR1 SGHTA and CDR2 FQGNSA. The CDR3 runs to 15 residues. The CDR3 coding sequence is TGTGCCAGCAGCTTTCAGGGCATAAGGACCCTCGAGCAGTACTTC. Protein sequence: CASSFQGIRTLEQYF.

The chain uses TRBV28 and TRBJ2-5; 16 nucleotides align to TRBD2. Germline lookup yields CDR1 MDHEN and CDR2 SYDVKM. The ends lost 6 bases at V and 4 bases at J; junction bases unmatched: 8. The length of the CDR3 is 17 residues. The CDR3 loop is CASSLPGLAGGPETQYF. The CDR3 DNA reads as TGTGCCAGCAGCCTACCGGGACTAGCGGGGGGGCCAGAGACCCAGTACTTC.

The chain recombines TRBV6-5 with TRBJ1-5; 10 nucleotides align to TRBD1. The germline CDR1 and CDR2 sequences are MNHEY and SVGAGI. V trimming: 5 bases; J trimming: 3 bases; junction bases outside the gene matches: 4. The CDR3 has 15 amino acids. The CDR3: CASSMDRGNNQPQHF. Here the CDR3 DNA reads TGTGCCAGCAGTATGGACAGGGGGAACAATCAGCCCCAGCATTTT.